These 25 T cell receptor beta chains were sequenced from one sample in a study of blood T cell repertoires in COVID-19. Measured with immunoSEQ multiplex PCR; TCRdb has only the in-frame clones, and not every one. The sample includes about 210,000 clones, 80% of them seen just once. The specimen was peripheral blood. These receptors came from a human donor in a cohort sampled during active COVID-19.

This clone was recorded a few times. J is TRBJ1-3 and V is TRBV2; D is perhaps TRBD1 (5 bases). The CDR3 totals 16 residues. V gave up 2 bases and J gave up 2 bases, with 13 bases separating them. The germline CDR1 and CDR2 sequences are SNHLY and FYNNEI. The CDR3 is CASSEMGGMAGNTIYF. The DNA for the CDR3 is TGTGCCAGCAGTGAAATGGGGGGAATGGCTGGAAACACCATATATTTT.

The chain carries TRBV9 and TRBJ2-3, with 8 bases aligning to TRBD2. The V gene's germline CDR1 is SGDLS and CDR2 YYNGEE. The CDR3 totals 17 residues. V lost 3 bases to trimming and J lost 6 bases; unmatched junction nucleotides: 15. The CDR3: CASSEHPAGRGEDTQYF. CDR3 coding DNA: TGTGCCAGCAGCGAGCACCCAGCCGGGAGGGGGGAGGATACGCAGTATTTT.

This clone was seen a handful of times. The chain has TRBV19 and TRBJ1-1, with D perhaps TRBD1 (5 bases). This CDR3 contains 13 residues. V lost 6 bases and J lost 4, with 12 bases in between. The germline V gene encodes CDR1 LNHDA and CDR2 SQIVND (reference sequence). DNA for the CDR3: TGTGCCAGTAGGTGGAGGGGCTTCACTGAAGCTTTCTTT. This gives the protein CASRWRGFTEAFF.

The V call is TRBV5-1, the J call TRBJ2-2; 8 bases match TRBD2. The trim removed 1 base at V and 7 bases at J, leaving 6 bases unmatched. Per germline, CDR1 SGHRS and CDR2 YFSETQ. The CDR3 is made up of 15 amino acids. The CDR3 reads CASSLSGRRDGELFF. CDR3 in DNA: TGCGCCAGCAGCTTGAGCGGGAGACGTGACGGGGAGCTGTTTTTT.

This clone was observed many times. The J gene is TRBJ2-7, the V gene TRBV6-1, with a tentative D call TRBD1 (6 bases). Trimming removed 0 bases from V and 5 bases from J, with 14 bases in between. The CDR3 has 15 residues. Germline V gives CDR1 MNHNS, CDR2 SASEGT. The CDR3 sequence is CASSEALQGSHEQYF. Here the CDR3 DNA reads TGTGCCAGCAGTGAAGCGCTTCAGGGGTCCCACGAGCAGTACTTC.

The V call is TRBV7-2, the J call TRBJ2-7; 9 nucleotides match TRBD2. This CDR3 region has 15 residues. V trimming: 1 base; J trimming: 2 bases; junction bases outside the gene matches: 3. Germline V gene sequence: CDR1 SGHTA, CDR2 FQGNSA. The CDR3 reads CASSLGGGRAYEQYF. The CDR3 bases are TGTGCCAGCAGCTTAGGTGGCGGGAGGGCCTACGAGCAGTACTTC. The variable domain in full, completed from reference TRBV7-2 and TRBJ2-7, reads GAGVSQSPSNKVTEKGKDVELRCDPISGHTALYWYRQSLGQGLEFLIYFQGNSAPDKSGLPSDRFSAERTGGSVSTLTIQRTQQEDSAVYLCASSLGGGRAYEQYFGPGTRLTVT.

This clone was observed a single time. The V call is TRBV14, the J call TRBJ2-1, with D tentatively TRBD2 (5 bases). This CDR3 region has 15 residues. Germline V lookup: CDR1 SGHDN, CDR2 FVKESK. V lost 4 bases to trimming and J lost 5 bases, with 15 bases between them. In DNA form, the CDR3 reads TGTGCCAGCAGCCCTTTTTCCGGGGTAAACAATGAGCAGTTCTTC. Amino acid sequence: CASSPFSGVNNEQFF.

This rearrangement joins TRBV27 to TRBJ1-2; 7 positions match TRBD1. The germline V gene encodes CDR1 MNHEY and CDR2 SMNVEV (reference sequence). With V trimmed by 5 bases and J by 6 bases, 12 bases remained unmatched. The CDR3 is 15 amino acids. CDR3 region: CASSPRGTADNGYTF. The CDR3 DNA sequence: TGTGCCAGCAGTCCGCGAGGGACAGCAGATAATGGCTACACCTTC.

V and J are TRBV3-1 (or the pseudogene TRBV3-2) and TRBJ2-1; TRBD2 might be the D (5 bases). The ends were cut back, 4 bases at V and 6 bases at J, with 13 bases in the middle. The germline CDR1 and CDR2 sequences are LGHDT and YNNKEL (reference sequence). This CDR3 region has 14 residues. The CDR3 nucleotides are TGTGCCAGCAGCCCCCCATGGCGGGCCAATGAGCAGTTCTTC. Translating gives CASSPPWRANEQFF.

The rearrangement uses TRBV7-3 and TRBJ2-7, with D hard to call. This CDR3 is built from 12 residues. Trimming pared 8 bases from V and 5 bases from J, leaving 13 bases between. Germline V gene lookup returns CDR1 SGHTA and CDR2 FQGTGA. In DNA, the CDR3 is TGTGCCAGCTCCGACCCCGGAGACGAGCAGTACTTC. Translation gives CASSDPGDEQYF.

The rearrangement links TRBV7-6 to TRBJ2-2, with TRBD2 matching over 8 bases. Germline assignment: CDR1 SGHVS and CDR2 FNYEAQ. J lost 6 bases, V lost 3 bases, and 12 bases had no gene match. The CDR3 runs to 17 residues. The CDR3 is CASSFLAGFQGAGELFF. In DNA form, the CDR3 reads TGTGCCAGCAGCTTCCTAGCGGGCTTTCAGGGAGCCGGGGAGCTGTTTTTT.

The chain recombines TRBV4-1 with TRBJ2-3; D is unresolved. This CDR3 has 13 residues. Germline assignment: CDR1 MGHRA and CDR2 YSYEKL. V was pared by 2 bases and J by 1 base, with 4 bases between. The DNA of the CDR3 is TGCGCCAGCAGCCAACAGGGCACAGATACGCAGTATTTT. It is translated as CASSQQGTDTQYF.

In DNA form, the CDR3 reads TGTGCCAGCAGCATCTGGGGGGGGGACATTCAGTACTTC. It translates to CASSIWGGDIQYF. The V and J genes are TRBV7-2 and TRBJ2-4, with 7 bases lining up with TRBD2. Germline V CDR1 and CDR2: SGHTA, FQGNSA. CDR3 length: 13 amino acids. V was pared by 5 bases and J by 8 bases, with 6 bases of the junction left unmatched. The entire variable domain, with the rest obtained from reference TRBV7-2 and TRBJ2-4, is as follows: GAGVSQSPSNKVTEKGKDVELRCDPISGHTALYWYRQSLGQGLEFLIYFQGNSAPDKSGLPSDRFSAERTGGSVSTLTIQRTQQEDSAVYLCASSIWGGDIQYFGAGTRLSVL.

V is TRBV27 and J is TRBJ1-2, with 11 bases fitting TRBD1. The germline V gene has CDR1 MNHEY and CDR2 SMNVEV (reference sequence). This CDR3 has 14 residues. J gave up 8 bases and V 4 bases, and 6 bases lay outside the gene matches. The CDR3 reads CASSWDRGAGGYTF. CDR3 DNA sequence: TGTGCCAGCAGTTGGGACAGGGGGGCGGGCGGCTACACCTTC.

The chain is built from TRBV27 and TRBJ1-4; D remains unclear. CDR1 and CDR2 from the germline V gene are MNHEY and SMNVEV (reference sequence). The germline V and J ends were trimmed by 7 bases and 8 bases, with 17 bases remaining between them. CDR3 length equals 14 residues. The CDR3 loop reads CASKVGRELEKLFF. DNA of the CDR3: TGTGCCAGCAAGGTGGGCAGAGAGCTCGAAAAACTGTTTTTT.

J is TRBJ2-5 and V is TRBV28; 7 nucleotides match TRBD1. The V gene's germline CDR1 is MDHEN and CDR2 SYDVKM. The CDR3 is made up of 14 amino acids. The trim removed 7 bases at V and 5 bases at J, leaving 10 bases unmatched. CDR3 coding DNA: TGTGCCAGCACCGTCGGGACAGCCAGGGAGACCCAGTACTTC. Its protein is CASTVGTARETQYF.

J is TRBJ2-5 and V is TRBV2; D is possibly TRBD1 (5 bases). Trimming left V 8 bases short and J 5 bases short, with 21 bases between. The CDR3 runs to 15 residues. CDR1 is SNHLY and CDR2 is FYNNEI in the germline V gene. The CDR3 bases are TGTGCCAGCGAACCCGGGCAGGGTGGATACGAGACCCAGTACTTC. It codes for CASEPGQGGYETQYF.

The chain uses TRBV5-1 and TRBJ2-5, with TRBD2 matching 13 bases. The CDR3 extends over 17 amino acids. After removal of 3 bases from V and 5 bases from J, the junction contained 10 bases not matched to a gene. Germline V gene sequence: CDR1 SGHRS, CDR2 YFSETQ. The CDR3 nucleotides are TGCGCCAGCAGCTCAATCCCGACTAGCGGGAGGTCGGAGACCCAGTACTTC. This sequence encodes CASSSIPTSGRSETQYF.

This sequence joins TRBV7-2 and TRBJ1-3; possible D gene TRBD1, 5 bases. Trimming stripped 5 bases from V and 1 base from J, with 12 bases between. CDR3 length: 15 amino acids. Germline assignment: CDR1 SGHTA and CDR2 FQGNSA. The CDR3 protein is CASSPRAASGNTIYF. In nucleotides, the CDR3 is TGTGCCAGCAGCCCCAGGGCAGCGTCTGGAAACACCATATATTTT.

This clone was observed a few times. The J gene is TRBJ2-2, the V gene TRBV11-2, with D possibly being TRBD2 (6 bases). Germline-derived CDR1 and CDR2 are SGHAT and FQNNGV. The CDR3 loop spans 16 amino acids. Trimming stripped 5 bases from V and 4 bases from J, with 17 bases between. The CDR3 nucleotides are TGTGCCAGCAGCGCTAGGGACGGGGGACCCACCGGGGAGCTGTTTTTT. This encodes CASSARDGGPTGELFF.

The chain joins TRBV6-6 to TRBJ1-5; 9 bases match TRBD1. Germline CDR1 reads MNHNY; CDR2 reads SVGAGI (reference sequence). The junction had 1 base not matched to a gene; V was cut back by 6 bases and J by 7 bases. The CDR3 is 12 amino acids. The CDR3 DNA reads as TGTGCCAGCAGGACAGGGGGGCAGCCCCAGCATTTT. It specifies CASRTGGQPQHF.

V is TRBV27 and J is TRBJ1-6; D perhaps matches TRBD1 (5 bases). V was clipped by 3 bases and J by 5 bases, with 8 bases between them. This CDR3 comprises 14 residues. Germline CDR1 reads MNHEY; CDR2 reads SMNVEV (reference sequence). For the CDR3, the DNA is TGTGCCAGCAGTTTCCCGGGGGATAATTCACCCCTCCACTTT. Protein sequence: CASSFPGDNSPLHF.

V is TRBV9 and J is TRBJ2-7, with 7 bases identical to TRBD2. Germline V lookup: CDR1 SGDLS, CDR2 YYNGEE. The CDR3 runs to 13 residues. The J segment lost 7 bases and the V segment lost 0 bases, leaving 4 bases of the junction unmatched. The CDR3 here is CASSVVGAGEQYF. The CDR3 DNA reads as TGTGCCAGCAGCGTAGTAGGAGCGGGGGAGCAGTACTTC.

The chain employs TRBV2 and TRBJ2-5, with 8 bases identical to TRBD1. The V segment lost 6 bases and the J segment 1 base; nucleotides outside the gene matches: 4. This CDR3 is 14 amino acids long. CDR1 is SNHLY and CDR2 is FYNNEI in the germline V gene. The CDR3 spells CASSGQGLQETQYF. CDR3 DNA: TGTGCCAGCAGCGGACAGGGCCTCCAAGAGACCCAGTACTTC. The variable domain in full, completed from reference TRBV2 and TRBJ2-5, reads EPEVTQTPSHQVTQMGQEVILRCVPISNHLYFYWYRQILGQKVEFLVSFYNNEISEKSEIFDDQFSVERPDGSNFTLKIRSTKLEDSAMYFCASSGQGLQETQYFGPGTRLLVL.

The chain combines TRBV6-5 with TRBJ1-1, with D possibly matching TRBD1 (5 bases). The CDR3 length is 13 residues. The V gene lost 6 bases and the J gene lost 2 bases, with 10 bases spanning the gap. Germline V gene lookup returns CDR1 MNHEY and CDR2 SVGAGI. CDR3 sequence: CASRGLLNTEAFF. CDR3 coding DNA: TGTGCCAGCAGGGGGCTCCTTAACACTGAAGCTTTCTTT.